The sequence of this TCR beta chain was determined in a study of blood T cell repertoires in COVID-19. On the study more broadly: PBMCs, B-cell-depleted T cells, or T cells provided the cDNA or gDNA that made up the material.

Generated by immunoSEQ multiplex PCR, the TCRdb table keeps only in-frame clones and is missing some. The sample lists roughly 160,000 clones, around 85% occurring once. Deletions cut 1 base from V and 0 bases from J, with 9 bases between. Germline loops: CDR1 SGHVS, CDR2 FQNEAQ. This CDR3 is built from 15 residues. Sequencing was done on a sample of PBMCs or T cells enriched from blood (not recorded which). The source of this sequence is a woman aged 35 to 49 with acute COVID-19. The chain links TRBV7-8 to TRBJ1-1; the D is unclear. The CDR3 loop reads CASSLVPTLNTEAFF. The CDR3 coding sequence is TGTGCCAGCAGCTTAGTGCCCACACTGAACACTGAAGCTTTCTTT.